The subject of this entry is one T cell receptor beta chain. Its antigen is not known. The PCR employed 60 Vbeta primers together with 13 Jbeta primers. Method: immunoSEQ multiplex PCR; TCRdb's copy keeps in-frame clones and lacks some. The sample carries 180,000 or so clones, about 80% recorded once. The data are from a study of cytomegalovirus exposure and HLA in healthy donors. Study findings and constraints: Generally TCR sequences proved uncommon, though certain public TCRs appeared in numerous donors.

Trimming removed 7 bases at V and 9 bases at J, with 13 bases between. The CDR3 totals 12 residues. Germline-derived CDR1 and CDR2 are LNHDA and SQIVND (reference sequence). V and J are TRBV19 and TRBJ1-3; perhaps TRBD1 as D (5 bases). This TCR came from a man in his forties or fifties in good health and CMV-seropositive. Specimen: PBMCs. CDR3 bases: TGTGCCAGTACCCTGGGGCCGGCCACCATATATTTT. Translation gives CASTLGPATIYF.